This T cell receptor (beta chain) originates from a study of blood T cell repertoires in COVID-19. Looking at the study overall: Sites across the United States, Italy and Spain contributed samples from acute and convalescent COVID-19.

Adults between roughly 18 and 90 years of age took part from fewer than 30 US areas. Turning to this clone: The sample holds other DNA sequences that translate to the same CDR3.

V was pared by 7 bases and J by 2 bases, with 1 base of the junction left unmatched. Germline V gene sequence: CDR1 MDHEN, CDR2 SYDVKM. The CDR3 has 12 residues. Clones were sequenced by immunoSEQ multiplex PCR, and TCRdb holds only the in-frame ones, with some missing. The sample shows 250,000 to 300,000 clones, 85% to 90% of them seen only once. This clonotype was obtained from a woman between 45 and 65 years old who had been exposed to COVID-19. Sequencing was performed on PBMCs or T cells enriched from blood (not recorded which). The V and J genes are TRBV28 and TRBJ1-2; 7 bases match TRBD1. The CDR3 DNA reads TGTGCCAGCAAGACAGGGAACTATGGCTACACCTTC. Translating gives CASKTGNYGYTF.